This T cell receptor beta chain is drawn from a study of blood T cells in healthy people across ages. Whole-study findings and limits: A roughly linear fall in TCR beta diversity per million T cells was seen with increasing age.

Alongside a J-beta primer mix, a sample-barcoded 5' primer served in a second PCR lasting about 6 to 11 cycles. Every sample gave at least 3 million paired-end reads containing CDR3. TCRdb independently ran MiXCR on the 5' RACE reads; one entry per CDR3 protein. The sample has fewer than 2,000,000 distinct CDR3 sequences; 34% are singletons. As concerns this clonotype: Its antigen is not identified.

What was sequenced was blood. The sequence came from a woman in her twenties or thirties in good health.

The chain's CDR3 is CSARTGVGAGELFF. Written as DNA, the CDR3 is TGCAGTGCTCGGACAGGGGTTGGCGCCGGGGAGCTGTTTTTT. V usage is TRBV20-1 and J usage is TRBJ2-2; 9 nucleotides line up with TRBD1. The V segment lost 5 bases and the J segment 6 bases; nucleotides outside the gene matches: 7. Germline V CDR1 and CDR2: DFQATT, SNEGSKA (reference sequence). This CDR3 is 14 amino acids long.